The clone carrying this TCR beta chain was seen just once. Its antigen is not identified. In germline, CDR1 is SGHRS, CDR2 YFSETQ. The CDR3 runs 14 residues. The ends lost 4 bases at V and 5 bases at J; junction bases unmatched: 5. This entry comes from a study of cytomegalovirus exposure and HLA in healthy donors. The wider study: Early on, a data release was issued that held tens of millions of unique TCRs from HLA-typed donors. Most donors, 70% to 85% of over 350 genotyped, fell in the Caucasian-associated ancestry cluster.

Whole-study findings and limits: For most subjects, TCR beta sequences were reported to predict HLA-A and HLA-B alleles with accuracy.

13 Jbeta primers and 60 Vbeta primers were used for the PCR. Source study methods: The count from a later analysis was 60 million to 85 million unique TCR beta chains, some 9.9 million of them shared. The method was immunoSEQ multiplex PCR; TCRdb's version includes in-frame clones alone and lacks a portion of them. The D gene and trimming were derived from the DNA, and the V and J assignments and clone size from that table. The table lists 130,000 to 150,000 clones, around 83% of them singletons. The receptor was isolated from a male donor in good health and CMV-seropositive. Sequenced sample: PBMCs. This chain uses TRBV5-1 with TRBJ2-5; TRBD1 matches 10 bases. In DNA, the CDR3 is TGCGCCAGCAGCACGACAGGGGGCTGGGAGACCCAGTACTTC. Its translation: CASSTTGGWETQYF.